This T cell receptor beta chain was recovered during a study of OX40 agonist ivuxolimab in advanced cancers. At the level of the study: A male proportion of over 70% was recorded, with mean age about 60 years and range roughly 23 to 90.

Some clones are missing from TCRdb's copy, which holds only in-frame ones; the method was immunoSEQ multiplex PCR. The sample consists of 60,000 to 80,000 clones, around 84% of them appearing once. Germline V gene lookup returns CDR1 MDHEN and CDR2 SYDVKM. The CDR3 contains 13 residues. Trimming left V 3 bases short and J 3 bases short, with 6 bases between. On cycle 4 day 1 and cycle 7 day 1, as well as at baseline, blood was sampled. The chain couples TRBV28 to TRBJ1-5; no firm D call. This sample comprised CD4+ or CD8+ T cells sorted from blood, obtained in a trial of the OX40 agonist ivuxolimab. The sequence came from an adult with an advanced solid tumor such as melanoma, head and neck, liver or kidney cancer. CDR3 amino acids: CASSFVHNQPQHF. DNA for the CDR3: TGTGCCAGCAGTTTTGTCCACAATCAGCCCCAGCATTTT.